This TCR beta chain was identified in a study of blood T cells in healthy people across ages (dated by TCRdb to the mid-2010s). For the wider study: In model experiments, template switching captured about one uniquely barcoded TCR beta cDNA molecule for every two T cells. Age-related changes in TCR beta repertoire diversity were measured in the study by deep sequencing normalized with unique cDNA molecular identifiers. Four age groups were formed from the donors: young (average approximately 15 years), middle-aged (approximately 40), aged (approximately 60) and long-lived (about 75). Donors of different ages were randomly distributed across sequencing lanes to avoid experimental bias. Using the same blood draw, the study looked at two additional independent replicas of 1 million unique cDNA reads for two donors, one aged 18 to 30 and the other aged 80 or older.

Donors were approximately 42 systemically healthy Caucasian individuals from Russia aged roughly 6 to 90 years. Each donor gave 9.5 to 10 milliliters of peripheral blood, drawn into EDTA-treated Vacutainer tubes. PBMCs were isolated by Ficoll-Paque density-gradient centrifugation, with at least 7 million obtained per sample. Trizol reagent was used to extract total RNA from PBMCs, with at least 5 micrograms per sample. For every donor, flow cytometry on a PBMC aliquot measured the percentage of naive CD45RAhigh/CD27high T cells. V is reduced by 0 bases and J by 9 bases, leaving a spacing of 14 bases between them. CDR1 and CDR2 were assigned from the germline V gene as MNHEY and SVGEGT. Counted from cysteine to phenylalanine, this CDR3 has 14 amino acids. Of the read, only the CDR3 DNA is kept; its 42 bases are in frame from base 1. Libraries were prepared through 5' RACE. The sequencer listed for this sample is Illumina HiSeq 2500. The second PCR ran for roughly 7 to 12 cycles and used a J-beta primer mix along with a sample-barcoded 5' primer. A unique molecular identifier was introduced onto each TCR beta cDNA molecule by a template-switch 5' adaptor carrying 12 random nucleotides. At least 2.5 million CDR3-containing paired-end reads were obtained from each sample. The Mint cDNA synthesis kit, primed by a TRBC-specific oligonucleotide, was used to synthesize first-strand cDNA from all RNA. Following uracil-DNA glycosylase treatment, all cDNA underwent a first 18-cycle PCR with the universal primers M1SS and BC2_uni_R. The original pipeline was this. Each sample was normalized by randomly selecting 1 million high-quality reads, each carrying a distinct molecular identifier. Instead of being binned into consensus sequences, reads with shared molecular identifiers were discarded. CDR3 identification, clonotype clustering and error correction used MiTCR with a Q25 quality threshold and the strictest error-elimination algorithm. A nonparametric unseen species model with Euler transformation was used to estimate a lower bound on total TCR beta diversity. TCRdb itself trimmed the public reads at Q25 with fastp, ran MiXCR and retained productive beta chains. Every CDR3 protein is listed once, alongside the most common genes and DNA of its rows. These V and J calls derive from TCRdb rather than the authors' analysis. For this sample the table gives roughly 2 million distinct CDR3 sequences, of which about 50% were detected only once. The ten top clones hold around 2.1% of the sample.

Study-wide findings and limitations: Bulk unsorted PBMC profiling prevented conclusive comparison of naive and antigen-experienced compartments. The CMV infection status of donors was not known, potentially confounding age-related changes in expanded clonotypes. There was a strong correlation between observed TCR beta diversity and the percentage of naive T cells measured by flow cytometry. Estimates of total diversity based on one million sequenced T cells were considered lower bounds and underestimates. Compared with the aged group, the long-lived group had more naive CD4+ T cells, fewer expanded clones and increased TCR diversity, a pattern suggesting age selection. Observed TCR beta diversity per million T cells fell roughly linearly with age, and a significant reduction was already apparent by age roughly 40.

Of note for this clonotype: Its cognate antigen has yet to be identified. No base-level quality is on record; no much larger clone is a single base apart.

The sequenced sample consisted of blood. The chain uses TRBV6-2 or TRBV6-3 and TRBJ1-2; a tentative D call is TRBD1 (6 bases match). The receptor's source is a woman aged 40 to 55 in good health. The nucleotides are TGTGCCAGCAGTTACTCGTCTAACGGACAGAGCTACACCTTC. Translation gives CASSYSSNGQSYTF.